Below, one T cell receptor beta chain is given with its context. The germline CDR1 and CDR2 sequences are MDHEN and SYDVKM. V was clipped by 6 bases and J by 2 bases, with 17 bases between them. This CDR3 spans 15 amino acids. This entry belongs to a study of shared clonotypes between healthy human individuals. The data were produced by immunoSEQ multiplex PCR, yet TCRdb's version contains in-frame clones alone and is incomplete. The sample has roughly 500,000 clones, over 70% seen once; the top ten hold roughly 12%. This TCR was recovered from a woman in her 40s in good health. Some clones in this sample may be carry-over from other donors' samples. The rearrangement joins TRBV28 to TRBJ2-7, with D maybe TRBD1 (6 bases). The specimen sequenced was PBMCs. The CDR3 loop reads CASSRPDSPPYEQYF. The CDR3 DNA reads as TGTGCCAGCAGCCGCCCGGACAGTCCCCCCTACGAGCAGTACTTC.